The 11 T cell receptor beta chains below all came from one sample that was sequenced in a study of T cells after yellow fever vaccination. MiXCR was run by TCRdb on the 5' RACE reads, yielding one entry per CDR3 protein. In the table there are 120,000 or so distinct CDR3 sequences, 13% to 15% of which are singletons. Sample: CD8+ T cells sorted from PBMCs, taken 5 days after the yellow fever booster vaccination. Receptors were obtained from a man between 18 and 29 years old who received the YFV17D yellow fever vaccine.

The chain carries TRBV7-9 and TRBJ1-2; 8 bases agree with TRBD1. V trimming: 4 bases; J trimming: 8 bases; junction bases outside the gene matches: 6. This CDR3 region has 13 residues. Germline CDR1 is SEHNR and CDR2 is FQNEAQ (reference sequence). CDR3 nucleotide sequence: TGTGCCAGCAGCTCGACAGGGGTAGACGGCTACACCTTC. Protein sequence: CASSSTGVDGYTF.

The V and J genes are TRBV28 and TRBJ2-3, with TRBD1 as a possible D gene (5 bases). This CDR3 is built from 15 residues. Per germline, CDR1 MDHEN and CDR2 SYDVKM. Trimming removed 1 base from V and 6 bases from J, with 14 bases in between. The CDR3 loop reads CASSLLRGAGDTQYF. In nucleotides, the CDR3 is TGTGCCAGCAGTTTATTGCGTGGGGCCGGGGATACGCAGTATTTT.

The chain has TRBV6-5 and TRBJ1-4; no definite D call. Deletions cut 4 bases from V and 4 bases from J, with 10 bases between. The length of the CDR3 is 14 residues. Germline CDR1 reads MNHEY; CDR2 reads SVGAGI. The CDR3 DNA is TGTGCCAGCAGTTTCTCGAGTGGTAATGAAAAACTGTTTTTT. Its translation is CASSFSSGNEKLFF.

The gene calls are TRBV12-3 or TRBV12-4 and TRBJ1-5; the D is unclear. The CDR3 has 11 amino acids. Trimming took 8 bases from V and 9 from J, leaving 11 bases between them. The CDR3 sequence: CASLGSGPQHF. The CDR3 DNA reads TGTGCCAGCCTCGGGAGCGGGCCCCAGCATTTT.

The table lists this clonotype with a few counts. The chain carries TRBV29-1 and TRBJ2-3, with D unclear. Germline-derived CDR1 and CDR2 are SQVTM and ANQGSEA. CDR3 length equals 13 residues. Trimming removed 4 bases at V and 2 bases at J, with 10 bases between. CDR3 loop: CSVAGGYTDTQYF. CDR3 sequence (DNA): TGCAGCGTTGCCGGCGGATACACAGATACGCAGTATTTT.

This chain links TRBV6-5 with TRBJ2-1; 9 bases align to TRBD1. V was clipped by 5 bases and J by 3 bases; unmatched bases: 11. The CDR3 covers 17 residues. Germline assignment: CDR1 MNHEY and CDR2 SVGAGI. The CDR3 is CASSGIRDRDLYNEQFF. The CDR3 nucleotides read TGTGCCAGCAGTGGGATCCGGGACAGGGATCTCTACAATGAGCAGTTCTTC.

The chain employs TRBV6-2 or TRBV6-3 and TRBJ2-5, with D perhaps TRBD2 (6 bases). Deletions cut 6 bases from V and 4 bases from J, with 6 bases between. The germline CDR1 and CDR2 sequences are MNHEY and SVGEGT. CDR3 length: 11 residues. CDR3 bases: TGTGCCAGCAGACTAGCAGAGACCCAGTACTTC. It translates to CASRLAETQYF.

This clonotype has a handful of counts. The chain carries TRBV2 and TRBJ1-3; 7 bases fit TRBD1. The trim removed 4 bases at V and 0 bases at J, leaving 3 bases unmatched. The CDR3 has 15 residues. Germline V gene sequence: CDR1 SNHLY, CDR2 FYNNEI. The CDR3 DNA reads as TGTGCCAGCAGTGGACAGGGTATCTCTGGAAACACCATATATTTT. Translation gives CASSGQGISGNTIYF.

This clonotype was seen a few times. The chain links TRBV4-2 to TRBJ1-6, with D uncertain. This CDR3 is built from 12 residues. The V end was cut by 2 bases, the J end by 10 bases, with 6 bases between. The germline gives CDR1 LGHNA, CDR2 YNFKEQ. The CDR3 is CASSQSSSPLHF. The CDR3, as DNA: TGTGCCAGCAGCCAATCCAGCTCACCCCTCCACTTT.

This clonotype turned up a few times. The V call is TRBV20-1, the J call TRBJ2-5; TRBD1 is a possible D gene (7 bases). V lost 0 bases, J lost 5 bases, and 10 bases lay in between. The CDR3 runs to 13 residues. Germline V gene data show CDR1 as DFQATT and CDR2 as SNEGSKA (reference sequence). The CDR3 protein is CSARDRGAETQYF. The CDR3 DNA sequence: TGCAGTGCTAGAGACAGGGGGGCGGAGACCCAGTACTTC.

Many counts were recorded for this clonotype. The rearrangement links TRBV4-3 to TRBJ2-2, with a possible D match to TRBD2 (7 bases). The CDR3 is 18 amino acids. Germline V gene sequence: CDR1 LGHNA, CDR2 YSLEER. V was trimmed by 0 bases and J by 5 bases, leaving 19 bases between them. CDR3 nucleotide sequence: TGCGCCAGCAGCCAAGATACCATCTGGGGGGGGGCAACCGGGGAGCTGTTTTTT. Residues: CASSQDTIWGGATGELFF.